These T cell receptor beta chains were read from a single sample in a study of T cells in Graves' hyperthyroidism and ophthalmopathy. MiXCR, run by TCRdb on the multiplex PCR reads, gives a single entry per CDR3 protein. The sample records about 570,000 distinct CDR3 sequences, approximately 14% being singletons. The specimen was blood. These receptors all come from a woman aged 40 to 55 with Graves' hyperthyroidism. The CDR3 runs from the conserved cysteine through the conserved F or W. D genes are given only for firm matches. Rows may omit the clone size; those that give it use once, few, many or a size class.

CASSTSGTGEIQYF TGTGCCAGCAGTACTTCCGGGACAGGGGAAATTCAGTACTTC TRBV28 TRBD1 TRBJ2-4 many
CASSFLAYNEQFF TGTGCCAGCAGCTTCCTAGCGTACAATGAGCAGTTCTTC TRBV7-2 - TRBJ2-1 many
CASSELGRSTDTQYF TGTGCCAGCAGTGAACTCGGCCGGAGCACAGATACGCAGTATTTT TRBV6-1 - TRBJ2-3 few
CSARKGGRAVGKNIQYF TGCAGTGCTAGAAAGGGCGGGAGGGCCGTGGGCAAAAACATTCAGTACTTC TRBV20-1 TRBD2 TRBJ2-4 many
CSARDRGTETGQPQHF TGCAGTGCCAGGGACAGGGGGACGGAAACGGGTCAGCCCCAGCATTTT TRBV20-1 TRBD1 TRBJ1-5 few
CASGYLDRAVGETQYF TGTGCCAGCGGCTACTTGGACAGGGCGGTAGGAGAGACCCAGTACTTC TRBV12-3/TRBV12-4 TRBD1 TRBJ2-5 many
CASSLATGPRAVNF TGTGCCAGCAGCTTAGCAACAGGACCAAGAGCAGTTAACTTC TRBV7-9 - TRBJ2-7 few
CASSLDLYEQYF TGCGCCAGCAGCTTGGACCTCTACGAGCAGTACTTC TRBV5-1 - TRBJ2-7 many
CASSLSREAYEQYF TGTGCCAGCAGTTTATCGCGCGAAGCCTACGAGCAGTACTTC TRBV27 - TRBJ2-7 many
CASSLGDKETQYF TGCGCCAGCAGCTTGGGGGATAAAGAGACCCAGTACTTC TRBV5-1 - TRBJ2-5 -
CASSFDAGELFF TGTGCCAGCAGCTTCGACGCCGGGGAGCTGTTTTTT TRBV7-9 - TRBJ2-2 -
CATSDPARTGTGELFF TGTGCCACCAGTGATCCCGCGAGGACGGGCACCGGGGAGCTGTTTTTT TRBV24-1 - TRBJ2-2 many
CASSEGASGLGQPQHF TGTGCCAGCAGCGAAGGAGCCTCCGGGCTGGGTCAGCCCCAGCATTTT TRBV3-1 - TRBJ1-5 many